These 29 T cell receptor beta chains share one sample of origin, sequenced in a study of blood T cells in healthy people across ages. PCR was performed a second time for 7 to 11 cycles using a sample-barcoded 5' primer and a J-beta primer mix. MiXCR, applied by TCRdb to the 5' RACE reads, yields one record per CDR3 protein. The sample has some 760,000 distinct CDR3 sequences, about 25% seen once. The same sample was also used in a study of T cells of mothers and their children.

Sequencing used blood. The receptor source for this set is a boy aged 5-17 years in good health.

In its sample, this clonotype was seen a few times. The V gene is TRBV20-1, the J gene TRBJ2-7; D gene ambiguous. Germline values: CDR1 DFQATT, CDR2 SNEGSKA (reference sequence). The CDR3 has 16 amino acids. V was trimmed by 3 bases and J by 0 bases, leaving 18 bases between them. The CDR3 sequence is CSASPTATSFSYEQYF. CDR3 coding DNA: TGCAGTGCTAGCCCGACCGCGACTTCCTTCTCCTACGAGCAGTACTTC.

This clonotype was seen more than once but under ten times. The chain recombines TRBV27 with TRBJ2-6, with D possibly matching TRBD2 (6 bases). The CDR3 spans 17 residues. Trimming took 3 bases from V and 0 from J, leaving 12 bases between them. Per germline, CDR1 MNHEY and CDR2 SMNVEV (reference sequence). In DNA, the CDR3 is TGTGCCAGCAGTTTGATGGCGGGGATCTCTGGGGCCAACGTCCTGACTTTC. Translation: CASSLMAGISGANVLTF. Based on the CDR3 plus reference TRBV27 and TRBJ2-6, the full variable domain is EAQVTQNPRYLITVTGKKLTVTCSQNMNHEYMSWYRQDPGLGLRQIYYSMNVEVTDKGDVPEGYKVSRKEKRNFPLILESPSPNQTSLYFCASSLMAGISGANVLTFGAGSRLTVL.

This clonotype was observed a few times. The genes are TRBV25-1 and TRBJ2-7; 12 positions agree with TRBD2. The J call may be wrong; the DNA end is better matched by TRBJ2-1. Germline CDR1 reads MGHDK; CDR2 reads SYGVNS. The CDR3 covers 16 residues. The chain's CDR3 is CASSEWRLAGGNEQFF. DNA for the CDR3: TGTGCCAGCAGTGAATGGCGGCTAGCGGGAGGGAATGAGCAGTTCTTC.

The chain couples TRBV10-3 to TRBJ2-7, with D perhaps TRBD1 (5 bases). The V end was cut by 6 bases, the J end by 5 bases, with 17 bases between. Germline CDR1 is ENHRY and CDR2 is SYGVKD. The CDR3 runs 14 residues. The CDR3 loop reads CAIRAGRDHDEQYF. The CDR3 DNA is TGTGCCATCAGGGCAGGCAGGGATCACGACGAGCAGTACTTC.

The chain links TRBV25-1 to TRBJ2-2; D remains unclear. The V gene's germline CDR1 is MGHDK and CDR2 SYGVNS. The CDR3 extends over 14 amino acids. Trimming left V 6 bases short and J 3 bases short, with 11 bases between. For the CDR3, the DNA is TGTGCCAGCAGGTGGGGTCATGACACCGGGGAGCTGTTTTTT. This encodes CASRWGHDTGELFF.

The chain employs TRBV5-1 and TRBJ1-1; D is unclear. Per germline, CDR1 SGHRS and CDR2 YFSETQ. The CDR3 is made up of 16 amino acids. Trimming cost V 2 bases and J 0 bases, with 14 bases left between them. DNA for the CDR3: TGCGCCAGCAGCTTAGTCACAAGCCTAATGAACACTGAAGCTTTCTTT. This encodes CASSLVTSLMNTEAFF.

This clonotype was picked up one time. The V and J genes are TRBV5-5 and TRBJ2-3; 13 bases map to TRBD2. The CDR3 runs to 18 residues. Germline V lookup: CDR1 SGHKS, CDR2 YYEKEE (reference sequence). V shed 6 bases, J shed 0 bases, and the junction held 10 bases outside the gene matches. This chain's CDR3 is CASNRPGLAGTSTDTQYF. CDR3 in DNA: TGTGCCAGCAACCGACCGGGACTAGCGGGGACTAGCACAGATACGCAGTATTTT.

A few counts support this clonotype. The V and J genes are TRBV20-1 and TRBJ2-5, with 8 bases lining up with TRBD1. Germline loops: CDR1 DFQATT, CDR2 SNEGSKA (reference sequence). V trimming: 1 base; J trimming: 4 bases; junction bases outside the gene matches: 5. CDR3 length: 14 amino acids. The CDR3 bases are TGCAGTGCTAGAGGGACAGGGAAGGGAGAGACCCAGTACTTC. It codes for CSARGTGKGETQYF.

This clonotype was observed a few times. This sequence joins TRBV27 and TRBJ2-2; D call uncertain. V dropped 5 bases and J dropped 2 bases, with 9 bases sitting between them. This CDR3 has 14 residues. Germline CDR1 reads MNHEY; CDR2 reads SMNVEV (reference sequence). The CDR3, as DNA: TGTGCCAGCAGTCCCTACAGTAACACCGGGGAGCTGTTTTTT. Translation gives CASSPYSNTGELFF.

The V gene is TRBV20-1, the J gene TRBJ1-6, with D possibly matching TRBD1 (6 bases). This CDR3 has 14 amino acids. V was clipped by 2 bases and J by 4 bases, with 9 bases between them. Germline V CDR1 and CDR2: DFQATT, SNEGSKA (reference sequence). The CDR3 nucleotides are TGCAGTGCTAGAACTGGACAGTATAATTCACCCCTCCACTTT. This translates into CSARTGQYNSPLHF.

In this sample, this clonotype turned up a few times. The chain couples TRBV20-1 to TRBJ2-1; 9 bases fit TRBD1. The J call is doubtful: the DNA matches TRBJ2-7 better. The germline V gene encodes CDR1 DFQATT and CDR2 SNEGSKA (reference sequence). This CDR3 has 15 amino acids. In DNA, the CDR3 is TGCAGTGCTAGAGACCTAGACAGGGGGGACAACGAGCAGTACTTC. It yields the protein CSARDLDRGDNEQYF.

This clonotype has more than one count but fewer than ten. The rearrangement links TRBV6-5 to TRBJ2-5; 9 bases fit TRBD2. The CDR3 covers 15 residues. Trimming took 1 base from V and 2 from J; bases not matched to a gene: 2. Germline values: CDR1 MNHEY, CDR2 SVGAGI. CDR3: CASSYWSGRQETQYF. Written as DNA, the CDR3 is TGTGCCAGCAGTTACTGGAGCGGGAGGCAAGAGACCCAGTACTTC.

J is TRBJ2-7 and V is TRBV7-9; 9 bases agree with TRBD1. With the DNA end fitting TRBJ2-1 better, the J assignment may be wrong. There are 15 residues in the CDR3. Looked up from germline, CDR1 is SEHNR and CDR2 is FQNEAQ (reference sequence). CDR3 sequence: CASSNPGQGWNEQFF. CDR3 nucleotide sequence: TGTGCCAGCAGCAATCCGGGACAGGGATGGAATGAGCAGTTCTTC.

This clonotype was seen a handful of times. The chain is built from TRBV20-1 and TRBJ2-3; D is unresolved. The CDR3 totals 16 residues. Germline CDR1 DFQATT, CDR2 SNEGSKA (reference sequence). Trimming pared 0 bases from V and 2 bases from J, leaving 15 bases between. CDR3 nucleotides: TGCAGTGCTAGAGATATTATATCGGGCTCCACAGATACGCAGTATTTT. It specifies CSARDIISGSTDTQYF.

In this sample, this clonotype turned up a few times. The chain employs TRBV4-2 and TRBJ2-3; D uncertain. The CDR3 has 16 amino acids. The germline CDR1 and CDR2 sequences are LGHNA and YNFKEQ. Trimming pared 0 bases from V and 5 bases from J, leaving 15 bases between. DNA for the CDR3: TGTGCCAGCAGCCAAGAGTCTGCCACAGTATTAGATACGCAGTATTTT. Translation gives CASSQESATVLDTQYF.

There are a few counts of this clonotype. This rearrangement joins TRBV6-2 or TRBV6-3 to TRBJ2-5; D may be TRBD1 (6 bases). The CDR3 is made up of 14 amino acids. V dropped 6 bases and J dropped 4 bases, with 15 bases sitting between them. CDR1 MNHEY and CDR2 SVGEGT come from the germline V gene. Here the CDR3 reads CASSRLDSPETQYF. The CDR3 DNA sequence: TGTGCCAGCAGCCGTTTGGACAGCCCAGAGACCCAGTACTTC.

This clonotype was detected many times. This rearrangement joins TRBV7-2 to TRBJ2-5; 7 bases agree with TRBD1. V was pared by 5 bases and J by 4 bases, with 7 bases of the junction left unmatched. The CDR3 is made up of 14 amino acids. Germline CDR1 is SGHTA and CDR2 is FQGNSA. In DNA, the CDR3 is TGTGCCAGCAGCCTAGACAGGGCGGTAGAGACCCAGTACTTC. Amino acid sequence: CASSLDRAVETQYF.

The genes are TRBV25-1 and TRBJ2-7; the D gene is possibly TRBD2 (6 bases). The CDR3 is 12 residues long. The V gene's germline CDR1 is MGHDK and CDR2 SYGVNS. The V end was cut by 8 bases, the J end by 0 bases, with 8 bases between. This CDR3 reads CASQEGSYEQYF. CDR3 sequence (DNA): TGTGCCAGCCAGGAGGGCTCCTACGAGCAGTACTTC.

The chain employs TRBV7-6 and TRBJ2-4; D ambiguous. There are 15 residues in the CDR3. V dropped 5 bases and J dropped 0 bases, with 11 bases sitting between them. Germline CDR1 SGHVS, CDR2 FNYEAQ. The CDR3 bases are TGTGCCAGCAGCGGTGGACGGACAGCCAAAAACATTCAGTACTTC. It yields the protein CASSGGRTAKNIQYF.

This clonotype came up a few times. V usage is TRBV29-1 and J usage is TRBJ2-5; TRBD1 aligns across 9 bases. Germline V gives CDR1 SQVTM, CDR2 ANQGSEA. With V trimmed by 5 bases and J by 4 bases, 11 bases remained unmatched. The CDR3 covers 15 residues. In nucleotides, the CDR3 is TGCAGCGTTTTACCGGGACAGGGAGACTTAGAGACCCAGTACTTC. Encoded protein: CSVLPGQGDLETQYF.

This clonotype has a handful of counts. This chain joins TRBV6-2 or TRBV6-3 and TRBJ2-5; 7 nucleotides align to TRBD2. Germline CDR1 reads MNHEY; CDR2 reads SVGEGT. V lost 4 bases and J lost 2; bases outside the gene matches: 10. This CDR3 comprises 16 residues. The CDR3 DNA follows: TGTGCCAGCAGTTTTAACCGACTAGCAGGTCAAGAGACCCAGTACTTC. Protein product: CASSFNRLAGQETQYF.

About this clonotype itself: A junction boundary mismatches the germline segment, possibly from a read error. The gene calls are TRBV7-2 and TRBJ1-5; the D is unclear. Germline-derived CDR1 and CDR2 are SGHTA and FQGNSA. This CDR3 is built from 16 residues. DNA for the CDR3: TGTGCCAGCAGCCTAGCCTGGGGTACGGGCAATCAGCCCCAGCATTTT. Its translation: CASSLAWGTGNQPQHF.

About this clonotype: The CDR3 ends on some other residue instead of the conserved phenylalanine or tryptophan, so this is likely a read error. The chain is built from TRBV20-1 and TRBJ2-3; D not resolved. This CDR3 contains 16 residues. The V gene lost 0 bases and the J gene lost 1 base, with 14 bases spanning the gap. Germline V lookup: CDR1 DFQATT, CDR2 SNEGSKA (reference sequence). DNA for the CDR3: TGCAGTGCTAGAGATCCCCTCAGCCCACGCACAGATACGCAGTATCTT. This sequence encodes CSARDPLSPRTDTQYL.

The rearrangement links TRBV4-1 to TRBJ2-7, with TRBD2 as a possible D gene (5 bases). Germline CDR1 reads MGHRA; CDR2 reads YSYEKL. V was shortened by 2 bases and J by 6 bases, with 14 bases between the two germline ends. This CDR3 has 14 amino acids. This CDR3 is CASSQFEGRSEQYF. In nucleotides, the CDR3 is TGCGCCAGCAGCCAATTTGAGGGTAGGAGCGAGCAGTACTTC.

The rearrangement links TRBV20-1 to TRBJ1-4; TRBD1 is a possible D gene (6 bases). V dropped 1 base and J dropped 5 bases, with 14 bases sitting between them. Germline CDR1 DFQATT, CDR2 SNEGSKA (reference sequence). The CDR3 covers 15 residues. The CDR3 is CSARVRGEMNEKLFF. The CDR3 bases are TGCAGTGCTAGAGTCAGGGGCGAGATGAATGAAAAACTGTTTTTT.

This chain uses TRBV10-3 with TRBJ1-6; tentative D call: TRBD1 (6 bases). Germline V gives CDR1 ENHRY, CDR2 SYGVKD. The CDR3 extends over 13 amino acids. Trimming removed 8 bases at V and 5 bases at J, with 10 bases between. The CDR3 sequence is CAIHGQNNSPLHF. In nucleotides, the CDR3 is TGTGCCATCCATGGACAGAATAATTCACCCCTCCACTTT.

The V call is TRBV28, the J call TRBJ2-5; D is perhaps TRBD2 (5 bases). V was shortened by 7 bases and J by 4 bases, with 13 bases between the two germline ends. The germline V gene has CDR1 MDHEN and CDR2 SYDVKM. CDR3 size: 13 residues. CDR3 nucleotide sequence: TGTGCCAGCAAGCAGGCGGGCCGAGAGACCCAGTACTTC. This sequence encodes CASKQAGRETQYF. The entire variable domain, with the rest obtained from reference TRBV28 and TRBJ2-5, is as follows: DVKVTQSSRYLVKRTGEKVFLECVQDMDHENMFWYRQDPGLGLRLIYFSYDVKMKEKGDIPEGYSVSREKKERFSLILESASTNQTSMYLCASKQAGRETQYFGPGTRLLVL.

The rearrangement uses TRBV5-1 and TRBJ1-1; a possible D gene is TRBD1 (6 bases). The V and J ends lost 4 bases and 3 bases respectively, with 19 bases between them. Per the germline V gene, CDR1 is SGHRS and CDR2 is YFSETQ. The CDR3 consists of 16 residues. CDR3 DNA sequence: TGCGCCAGCAGCCCAGCTACAGGGCTCATGGACACTGAAGCTTTCTTT. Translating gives CASSPATGLMDTEAFF.

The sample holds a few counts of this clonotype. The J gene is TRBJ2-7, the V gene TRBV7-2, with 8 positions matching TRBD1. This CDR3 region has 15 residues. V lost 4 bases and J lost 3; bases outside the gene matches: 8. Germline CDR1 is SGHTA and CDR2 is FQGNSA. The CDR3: CASSSSTGDYYEQYF. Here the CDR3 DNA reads TGTGCCAGCAGCTCTTCGACAGGGGATTACTACGAGCAGTACTTC. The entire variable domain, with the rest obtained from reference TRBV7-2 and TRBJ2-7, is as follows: GAGVSQSPSNKVTEKGKDVELRCDPISGHTALYWYRQSLGQGLEFLIYFQGNSAPDKSGLPSDRFSAERTGGSVSTLTIQRTQQEDSAVYLCASSSSTGDYYEQYFGPGTRLTVT.